Described below is a single TCR beta chain sequence and its context. The source of the sample is a study of technical replicates of blood from several donors. Trimming shortened V by 4 bases and J by 1 base, and 10 bases separated the two germline ends. The germline gives CDR1 MGHRA, CDR2 YSYEKL. CDR3 size: 14 residues. Profiled with immunoSEQ multiplex PCR; TCRdb holds only in-frame clones, not every one. The data contain about 91,000 clones, around 93% of them seen just once; the ten biggest clones take up more than 0.25%. Sequencing was carried out using T cells isolated from PBMCs. This rearrangement joins TRBV4-1 to TRBJ1-2, with D perhaps TRBD1 (5 bases). The clonotype was recovered from a human donor in good health. In DNA, the CDR3 is TGCGCCAGCAGCCGTGGACACATTAACTATGGCTACACCTTC. Translated, it gives CASSRGHINYGYTF.